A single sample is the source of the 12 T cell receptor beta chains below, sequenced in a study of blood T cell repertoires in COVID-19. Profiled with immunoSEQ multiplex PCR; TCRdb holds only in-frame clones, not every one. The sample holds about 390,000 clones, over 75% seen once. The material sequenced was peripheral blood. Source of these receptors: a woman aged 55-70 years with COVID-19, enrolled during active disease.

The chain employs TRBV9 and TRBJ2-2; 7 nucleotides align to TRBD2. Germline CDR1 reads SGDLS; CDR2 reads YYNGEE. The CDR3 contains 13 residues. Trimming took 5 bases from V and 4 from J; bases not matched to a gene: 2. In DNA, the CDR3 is TGTGCCAGCAGGGGACTACTCACCGGGGAGCTGTTTTTT. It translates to CASRGLLTGELFF.

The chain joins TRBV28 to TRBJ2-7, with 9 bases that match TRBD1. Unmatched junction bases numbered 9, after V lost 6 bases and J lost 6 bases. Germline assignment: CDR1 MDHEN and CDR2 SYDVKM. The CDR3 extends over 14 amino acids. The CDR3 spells CASSRPGTGFEQYF. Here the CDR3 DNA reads TGTGCCAGCAGCCGTCCCGGGACAGGGTTCGAGCAGTACTTC. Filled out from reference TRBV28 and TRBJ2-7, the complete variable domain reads DVKVTQSSRYLVKRTGEKVFLECVQDMDHENMFWYRQDPGLGLRLIYFSYDVKMKEKGDIPEGYSVSREKKERFSLILESASTNQTSMYLCASSRPGTGFEQYFGPGTRLTVT.

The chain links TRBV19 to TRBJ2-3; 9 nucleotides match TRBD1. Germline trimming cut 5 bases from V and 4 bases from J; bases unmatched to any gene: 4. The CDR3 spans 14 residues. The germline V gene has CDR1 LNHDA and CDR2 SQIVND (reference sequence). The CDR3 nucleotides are TGTGCCAGTAGTCTTCGACAGGGGGCAGATACGCAGTATTTT. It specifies CASSLRQGADTQYF.

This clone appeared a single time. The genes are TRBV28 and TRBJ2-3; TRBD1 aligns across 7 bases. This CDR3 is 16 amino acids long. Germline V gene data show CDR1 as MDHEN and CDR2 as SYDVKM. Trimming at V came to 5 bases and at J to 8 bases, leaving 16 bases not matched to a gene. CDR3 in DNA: TGTGCCAGCAGTCCCAGCCGGGCAGGGGGTAGGGTTACGCAGTATTTT. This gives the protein CASSPSRAGGRVTQYF.

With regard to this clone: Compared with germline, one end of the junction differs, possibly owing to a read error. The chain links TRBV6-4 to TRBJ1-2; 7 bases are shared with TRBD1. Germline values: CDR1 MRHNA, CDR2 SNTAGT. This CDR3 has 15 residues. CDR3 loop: CASSDSKGAKYGYTF. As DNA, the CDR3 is TGTGCCAGCAGTGACTCTAAGGGGGCTAAGTATGGCTACACCTTC.

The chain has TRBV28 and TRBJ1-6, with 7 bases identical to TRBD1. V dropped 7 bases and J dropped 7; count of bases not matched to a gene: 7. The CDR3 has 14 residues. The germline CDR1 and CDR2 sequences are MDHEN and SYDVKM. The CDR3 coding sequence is TGTGCCAGCAAGATGGGGACAGACAATTCACCCCTCCACTTT. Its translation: CASKMGTDNSPLHF.

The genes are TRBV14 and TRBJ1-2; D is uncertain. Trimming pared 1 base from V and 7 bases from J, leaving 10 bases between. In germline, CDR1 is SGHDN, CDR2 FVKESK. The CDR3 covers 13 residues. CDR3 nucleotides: TGTGCCAGCAGCCAAGCCACGGTGCCTGGCTACACCTTC. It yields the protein CASSQATVPGYTF.

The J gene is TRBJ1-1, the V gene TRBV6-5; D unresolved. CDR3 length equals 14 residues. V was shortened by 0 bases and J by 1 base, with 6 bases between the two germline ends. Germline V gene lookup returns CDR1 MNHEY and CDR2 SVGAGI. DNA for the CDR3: TGTGCCAGCAGTTACTCGAGAGCGAACACTGAAGCTTTCTTT. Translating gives CASSYSRANTEAFF.

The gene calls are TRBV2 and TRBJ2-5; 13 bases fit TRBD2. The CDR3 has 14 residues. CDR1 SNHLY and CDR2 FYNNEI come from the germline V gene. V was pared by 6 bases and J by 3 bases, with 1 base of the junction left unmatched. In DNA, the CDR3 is TGTGCCAGCAGAGGGACTAGCGGGAAAGAGACCCAGTACTTC. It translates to CASRGTSGKETQYF. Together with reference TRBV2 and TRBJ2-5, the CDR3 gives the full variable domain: EPEVTQTPSHQVTQMGQEVILRCVPISNHLYFYWYRQILGQKVEFLVSFYNNEISEKSEIFDDQFSVERPDGSNFTLKIRSTKLEDSAMYFCASRGTSGKETQYFGPGTRLLVL.

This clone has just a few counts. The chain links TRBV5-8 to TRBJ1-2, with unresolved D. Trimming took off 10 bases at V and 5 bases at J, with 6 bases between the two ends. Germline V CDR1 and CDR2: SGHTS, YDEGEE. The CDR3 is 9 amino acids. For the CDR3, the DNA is TGTGCCCCACTTTATGGCTACACCTTC. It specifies CAPLYGYTF.

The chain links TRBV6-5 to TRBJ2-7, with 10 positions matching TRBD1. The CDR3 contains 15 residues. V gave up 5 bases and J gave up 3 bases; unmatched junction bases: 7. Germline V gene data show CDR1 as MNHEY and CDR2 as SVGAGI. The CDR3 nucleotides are TGTGCCAGCAGTCACCGGGACAGGGGTTTCTACGAGCAGTACTTC. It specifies CASSHRDRGFYEQYF.

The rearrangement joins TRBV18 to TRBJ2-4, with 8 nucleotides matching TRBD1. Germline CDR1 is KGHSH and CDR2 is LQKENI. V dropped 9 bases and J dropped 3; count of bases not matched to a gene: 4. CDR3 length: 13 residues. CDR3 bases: TGTGCCAGTCTGGACAGGGTCAAAAACATTCAGTACTTC. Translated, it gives CASLDRVKNIQYF.